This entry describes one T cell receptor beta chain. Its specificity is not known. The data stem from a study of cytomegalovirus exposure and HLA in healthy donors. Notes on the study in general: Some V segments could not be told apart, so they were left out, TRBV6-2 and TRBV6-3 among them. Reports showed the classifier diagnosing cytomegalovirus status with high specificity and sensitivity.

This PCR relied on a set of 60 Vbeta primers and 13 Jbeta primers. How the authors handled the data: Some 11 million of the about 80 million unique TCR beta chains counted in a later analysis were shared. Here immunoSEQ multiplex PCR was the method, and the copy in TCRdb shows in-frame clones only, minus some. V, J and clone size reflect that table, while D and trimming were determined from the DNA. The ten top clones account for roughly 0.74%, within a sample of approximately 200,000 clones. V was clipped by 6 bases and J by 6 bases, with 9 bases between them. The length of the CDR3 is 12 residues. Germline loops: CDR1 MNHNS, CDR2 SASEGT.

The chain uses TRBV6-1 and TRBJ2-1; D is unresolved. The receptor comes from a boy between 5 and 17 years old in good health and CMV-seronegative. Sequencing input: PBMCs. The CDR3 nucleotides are TGTGCCAGCAGCCCTAGAATCAATGAGCAGTTCTTC. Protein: CASSPRINEQFF.